This T cell receptor (beta chain) is from a study of T cell repertoires in cytomegalovirus infection. In the study overall: Matching HLA type and CMV infection were both indicated by public TCR beta signatures.

This clonotype was seen more than once but under ten times. Its antigen is unknown. A single record per CDR3 protein comes from TCRdb applying MiXCR to the reads. The table lists more than 250,000 distinct CDR3 sequences, 20% to 25% of them singletons. The CDR3 runs 15 residues. Germline loops: CDR1 SGHTA, CDR2 FQGTGA. Trimming removed 2 bases at V and 5 bases at J, with 15 bases between. This rearrangement joins TRBV7-3 to TRBJ2-5; a weak D match, TRBD2 (6 bases). The TCR was taken from a human donor in good health (CMV status not recorded). Some clones in this sample may be carry-over from other donors' samples. The sequencing here drew on cultured PBMCs, taken from culture after CMV antigen stimulation. This CDR3 reads CASSLVFGTGETQYF. The CDR3 nucleotides are TGTGCCAGCAGCTTAGTGTTCGGGACTGGGGAGACCCAGTACTTC. Drawing the rest from reference TRBV7-3 and TRBJ2-5, the complete variable domain is GAGVSQTPSNKVTEKGKYVELRCDPISGHTALYWYRQSLGQGPEFLIYFQGTGAADDSGLPNDRFFAVRPEGSVSTLKIQRTERGDSAVYLCASSLVFGTGETQYFGPGTRLLVL.